The clone carrying this T cell receptor (beta chain) was counted a single time. Antigen specificity is unknown. Repertoires were generated with immunoSEQ multiplex PCR, while TCRdb's copy carries only in-frame clones and drops some. The sample contains about 600,000 clones, 98% of which appear only once. This specimen comes from a study of shared clonotypes between healthy human individuals. Study-wide results and caveats: For sorted subsets, rarefaction showed incomplete sequencing despite large depth. The study found about 5% of naive CD4 clonotypes shared across several donors.

CD45RO-negative CD8 cells positively selected for CCR7 made up the naive population, which excluded terminally differentiated effector memory CD45RA+ cells. Germline CDR1 reads MNHEY; CDR2 reads SMNVEV (reference sequence). The CDR3 contains 14 residues. The germline V and J ends were trimmed by 0 bases and 1 base, with 5 bases remaining between them. The chain is built from TRBV27 and TRBJ2-3; no reliable D call. Sequenced sample: naive CD8+ T cells sorted from blood. This receptor was obtained from a man aged 25-40 years in good health. The CDR3 DNA is TGTGCCAGCAGTTTATCGTTTGGCACAGATACGCAGTATTTT. It yields the protein CASSLSFGTDTQYF.